These T cell receptor beta chains were read from a single sample in a study of blood T cell repertoires in COVID-19. Sequencing was performed with immunoSEQ multiplex PCR; in TCRdb, only in-frame clones are kept and a portion is missing. This table has roughly 130,000 clones, 80% to 90% appearing once. Sample: PBMCs or T cells enriched from blood (not recorded which). The source of these receptors is a woman in her forties or fifties with acute COVID-19. The CDR3 runs from the conserved cysteine through the conserved F or W. The D gene is left open where the match is weak. Only part of the rows carry a size: once, few, many, or a class if the clone is expanded.

cdr3_length,d_call,clone_size,v_call,j_call,cdr3_nt,cdr3_aa
15,TRBD2,-,TRBV5-5,TRBJ2-7,TGTGCCAGCAGCCGATCAGGACTAGGGGACTACGAGCAGTACTTC,CASSRSGLGDYEQYF
15,-,few,TRBV30,TRBJ2-5,TGTGCCTGGAGTGGTTCTGTGGGAGAGGGTGAGACCCAGTACTTC,CAWSGSVGEGETQYF
12,-,-,TRBV29-1,TRBJ2-7,TGCAGCGTGACAGTTAACTCCTACGAGCAGTACTTC,CSVTVNSYEQYF
14,-,-,TRBV7-9,TRBJ1-1,TGTGCCAGCAGTTCTACAGACAGGTACACTGAAGCTTTCTTT,CASSSTDRYTEAFF
15,-,-,TRBV28,TRBJ2-2,TGTGCCAGCAGTTTAGTGCAGGAGAACACCGGGGAGCTGTTTTTT,CASSLVQENTGELFF
11,-,-,TRBV29-1,TRBJ1-2,TGCAGCGTATCGGGAGGCCATGGCTACACCTTC,CSVSGGHGYTF
17,TRBD2,-,TRBV6-2/TRBV6-3,TRBJ2-2,TGTGCCAGCAGTTACGTCGCCTTAGCGGGACAAAACGGGGAGCTGTTTTTT,CASSYVALAGQNGELFF
16,-,-,TRBV24-1,TRBJ2-6,TGTGCCACCAGTGATTTCAGGGGCGGTGGGGCCAACGTCCTGACTTTC,CATSDFRGGGANVLTF
16,TRBD1,-,TRBV5-1,TRBJ2-5,TGCGCCAGCAGCTTGAGTGGAGGGACAGGGAGAGAGACCCAGTACTTC,CASSLSGGTGRETQYF
11,-,-,TRBV19,TRBJ2-7,TGTGCCAGTAGTATCTCCGGGACATATCACTTC,CASSISGTYHF
13,-,-,TRBV7-3,TRBJ2-1,TGTGCCAGCAGCCCACCCTGGGCCAATGAGCAGTTCTTC,CASSPPWANEQFF
14,-,once,TRBV6-5,TRBJ2-7,TGTGCCAGCAGTTACGTAACAGGGAGCGCCGAGCAGTACTTC,CASSYVTGSAEQYF
17,TRBD2,few,TRBV4-1,TRBJ2-7,TGCGCCAGCAGCCACTCCCCCGTTAGCGGGATTGGGAACGAGCAGTACTTC,CASSHSPVSGIGNEQYF
15,TRBD2,-,TRBV7-6,TRBJ2-4,TGTGCCAGCAGTCTCGAAGCGGGAGCTAAAAACATTCAGTACTTC,CASSLEAGAKNIQYF
12,-,-,TRBV12-3/TRBV12-4,TRBJ1-1,TGTGCCAGCAGTTATGGCAGCACTGAAGCTTTCTTT,CASSYGSTEAFF
14,-,-,TRBV20-1,TRBJ1-5,TGCAGTGCTAGTCCGGCAGGGGCTAAGGAGCCCCAGCATTTT,CSASPAGAKEPQHF
12,-,-,TRBV30,TRBJ2-3,TGTGCCCTCCAGGGTAGCACAGATACGCAGTATTTT,CALQGSTDTQYF
15,-,-,TRBV12-2,TRBJ2-7,TGTGCAAGTCGCCTCCGGGCGGGGGGGAAAGGGGAGCAGTACTTC,CASRLRAGGKGEQYF
15,-,-,TRBV7-8,TRBJ1-4,TGTGCCAGCAGCTTAGACAGGCTGACTAATGAAAAACTGTTTTTT,CASSLDRLTNEKLFF
15,-,-,TRBV29-1,TRBJ1-1,TGCAGCGCCATAAGGGCAGGGGCAGTGAACACTGAAGCTTTCTTT,CSAIRAGAVNTEAFF
15,-,-,TRBV9,TRBJ1-1,TGTGCCAGCAGCGTAGAAGCGGTCATGAACACTGAAGCTTTCTTT,CASSVEAVMNTEAFF
15,TRBD1,once,TRBV7-9,TRBJ1-2,TGTGCCAGCAGCTCCCCGGGACAGCGTAACTATGGCTACACCTTC,CASSSPGQRNYGYTF
13,TRBD2,-,TRBV19,TRBJ2-7,TGTGCCAGCCGACTAGCGGGAGGGGAGGAGCAGTACTTC,CASRLAGGEEQYF
15,-,-,TRBV7-9,TRBJ2-7,TGTGCCAGCAGCTTAGCTGGCACAACCATCGACGAGCAGTACTTC,CASSLAGTTIDEQYF
14,TRBD1,-,TRBV29-1,TRBJ2-7,TGCAGCGCTAGGAGGCAGGGGGCGGTGAGCGAGCAGTACTTC,CSARRQGAVSEQYF
16,TRBD2,-,TRBV7-9,TRBJ2-5,TGTGCCAGCAGCTCCGGACTAGCGGGGTTTTCAGAGACCCAGTACTTC,CASSSGLAGFSETQYF
13,-,-,TRBV30,TRBJ1-1,TGTGCCTGGAGTTGGCAGGGGACCACTGAAGCTTTCTTT,CAWSWQGTTEAFF
12,-,-,TRBV18,TRBJ1-4,TGTGCCAGCTCACCGGGCTATGAAAAACTGTTTTTT,CASSPGYEKLFF